This T cell receptor beta chain is drawn from a study of T cell responses to AZD1222 COVID-19 vaccine. Sequenced by immunoSEQ multiplex PCR; TCRdb stores in-frame clones only, minus some. Here the sample spans 100,000 to 150,000 clones, about 86% being singletons. The sample consisted of peripheral blood, taken 28 days after the second AZD1222 dose. The clonotype was recovered from an adult who received the AZD1222 COVID-19 vaccine.

The CDR3 DNA sequence: TGTGCCAGCAGCCAAGGATCAGTCTACACCTTC. It encodes CASSQGSVYTF. The V gene is TRBV3-1 (or the pseudogene TRBV3-2), the J gene TRBJ1-2; no clear D gene. The CDR3 contains 11 residues. V gave up 1 base and J gave up 10 bases, with 7 bases separating them. CDR1 is LGHDT and CDR2 is YNNKEL in the germline V gene (reference sequence).